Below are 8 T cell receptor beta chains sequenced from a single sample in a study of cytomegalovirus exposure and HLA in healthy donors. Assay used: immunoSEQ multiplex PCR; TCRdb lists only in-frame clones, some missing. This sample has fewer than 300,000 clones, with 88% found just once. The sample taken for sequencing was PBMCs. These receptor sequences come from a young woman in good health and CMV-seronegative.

The CDR3 region is CASSLFIRGYNEQFF. As DNA, the CDR3 is TGTGCCAGCAGCTTGTTTATACGAGGCTACAATGAGCAGTTCTTC. The V and J genes are TRBV5-4 and TRBJ2-1; the D is unclear. CDR1 and CDR2 from the germline V gene are SGHNT and YYREEE (reference sequence). Deletions cut 1 base from V and 3 bases from J, with 11 bases between. The CDR3 length is 15 residues.

The CDR3 nucleotides are TGTGCCAGCAGGCAGGGGGCATCTGGGGCCAACGTCCTGACTTTC. It yields the protein CASRQGASGANVLTF. The chain employs TRBV27 and TRBJ2-6; TRBD1 matches at 8 bases. CDR3 length: 15 amino acids. Trimming at V came to 6 bases and at J to 1 base, leaving 2 bases not matched to a gene. Germline V gene lookup returns CDR1 MNHEY and CDR2 SMNVEV (reference sequence).

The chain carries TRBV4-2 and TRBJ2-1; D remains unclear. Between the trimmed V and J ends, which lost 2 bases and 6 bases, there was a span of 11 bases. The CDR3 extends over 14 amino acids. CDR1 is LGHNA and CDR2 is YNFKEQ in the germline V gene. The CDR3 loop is CASSQPSRGNEQFF. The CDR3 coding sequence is TGTGCCAGCAGCCAACCCTCCCGCGGCAATGAGCAGTTCTTC.

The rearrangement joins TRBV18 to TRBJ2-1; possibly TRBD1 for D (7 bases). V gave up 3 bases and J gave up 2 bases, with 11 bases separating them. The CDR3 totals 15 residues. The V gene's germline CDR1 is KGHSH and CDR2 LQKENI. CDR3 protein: CASSPEGAAYNEQFF. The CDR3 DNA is TGTGCCAGCTCACCGGAGGGGGCCGCCTACAATGAGCAGTTCTTC.

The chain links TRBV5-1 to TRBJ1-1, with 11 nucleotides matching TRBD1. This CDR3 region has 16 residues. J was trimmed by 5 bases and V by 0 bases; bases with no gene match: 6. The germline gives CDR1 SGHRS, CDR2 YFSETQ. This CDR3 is CASSLGDRDRGTEAFF. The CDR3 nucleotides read TGCGCCAGCAGCTTGGGGGATCGGGACAGGGGGACTGAAGCTTTCTTT.

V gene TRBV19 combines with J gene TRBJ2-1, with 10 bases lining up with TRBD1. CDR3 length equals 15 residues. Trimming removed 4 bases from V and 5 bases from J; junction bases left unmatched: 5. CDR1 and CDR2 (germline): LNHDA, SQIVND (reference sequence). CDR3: CASSTPGQGNNEQFF. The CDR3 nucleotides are TGTGCCAGTAGTACTCCGGGACAGGGGAACAATGAGCAGTTCTTC. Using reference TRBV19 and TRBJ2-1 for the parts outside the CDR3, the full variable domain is DGGITQSPKYLFRKEGQNVTLSCEQNLNHDAMYWYRQDPGQGLRLIYYSQIVNDFQKGDIAEGYSVSREKKESFPLTVTSAQKNPTAFYLCASSTPGQGNNEQFFGPGTRLTVL.

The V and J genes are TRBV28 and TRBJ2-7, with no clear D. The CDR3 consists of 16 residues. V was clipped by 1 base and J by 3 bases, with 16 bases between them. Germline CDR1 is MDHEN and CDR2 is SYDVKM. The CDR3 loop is CASSLFGARGNYEQYF. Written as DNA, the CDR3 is TGTGCCAGCAGTTTATTTGGTGCCCGCGGAAACTACGAGCAGTACTTC.

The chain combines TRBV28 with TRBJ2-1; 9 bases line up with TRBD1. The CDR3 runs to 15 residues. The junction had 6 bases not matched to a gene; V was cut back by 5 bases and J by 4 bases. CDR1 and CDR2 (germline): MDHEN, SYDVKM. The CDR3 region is CASSPDRGLYNEQFF. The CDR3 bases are TGTGCCAGCAGTCCGGACAGGGGACTGTACAATGAGCAGTTCTTC.